This T cell receptor (beta chain) derives from a study of shared clonotypes between healthy human individuals. Study background: The donor group consisted of two women and a few men, aged 18 to 49. Findings and limits, study-wide: Relative to memory subsets, naive subsets generally showed larger estimated richness. Represented diversity, genetic and exposure-history alike, was limited by few donors.

The table came from immunoSEQ multiplex PCR; TCRdb's copy has only in-frame clones and leaves some out. The table includes approximately 1,000,000 clones, roughly 74% detected once. For this clone: Its antigen remains unidentified.

Healthy HIV-negative adults without recent acute infections or vaccinations served as donors. CDR3 length: 15 amino acids. Germline CDR1 SGHAT, CDR2 FQDESV (reference sequence). Trimming stripped 3 bases from V and 0 bases from J, with 11 bases between. Sequences were obtained from memory CD4+ T cells from PBMCs. As to subset: CD45RA-negative fraction. The sequence derives from a young man in good health. Some clones in this sample may be carry-over from other donors' samples. This chain links TRBV11-1 with TRBJ2-5, with a possible D match to TRBD2 (6 bases). CDR3 region: CASSLAGPYQETQYF. CDR3 coding DNA: TGTGCCAGCAGCTTGGCGGGGCCATACCAAGAGACCCAGTACTTC.